These T cell receptor beta chains were read from a single sample in a study of blood T cell repertoires in COVID-19. Generated by immunoSEQ multiplex PCR, the TCRdb table keeps only in-frame clones and is missing some. The profile covers roughly 150,000 clones, with around 88% appearing a single time and around 4.6% taken by the ten largest. Sequencing was carried out using peripheral blood. The receptors stem from a human donor in a cohort sampled during active COVID-19. The CDR3 runs from the conserved cysteine through the conserved F or W. A D gene is named only where the DNA matches it firmly. Expanded clones get a size class; other rows say once, few or many, or leave the size out.

v_gene	j_gene	abundance	d_gene	CDR3aa	CDR3nt
TRBV5-4	TRBJ1-4	-	-	CASSLVATGGDEKLFF	TGTGCCAGCAGCTTGGTCGCAACGGGCGGGGATGAAAAACTGTTTTTT
TRBV29-1	TRBJ2-7	once	TRBD2	CSVARPPSGRANAAHEQYF	TGCAGCGTCGCACGGCCTCCTAGCGGGAGGGCCAATGCAGCCCACGAGCAGTACTTC
TRBV27	TRBJ1-5	-	-	CASSWGPQGTNQPQHF	TGTGCCAGCAGTTGGGGCCCCCAGGGGACAAATCAGCCCCAGCATTTT
TRBV11-3	TRBJ2-2	-	-	CASSSRGTNTGELFF	TGTGCCAGCAGTTCTCGGGGTACGAACACCGGGGAGCTGTTTTTT
TRBV7-9	TRBJ1-1	-	TRBD1	CASSLGQEAFF	TGTGCCAGCAGCTTGGGACAGGAAGCTTTCTTT
TRBV9	TRBJ2-7	-	-	CASSLAEGAWYEQYF	TGTGCCAGCAGCCTCGCGGAGGGGGCATGGTACGAGCAGTACTTC
TRBV25-1	TRBJ2-7	-	-	CASSDRTGVWEQYF	TGTGCCAGCAGTGATAGGACGGGGGTGTGGGAGCAGTACTTC
TRBV28	TRBJ1-5	-	-	CASLKSNQPQHF	TGTGCCAGCTTAAAAAGCAATCAGCCCCAGCATTTT
TRBV7-8	TRBJ2-7	-	-	CASRSTPAGLYEQYF	TGTGCCAGCCGCTCCACCCCGGCAGGTCTCTACGAGCAGTACTTC
TRBV10-3	TRBJ1-4	-	-	CAISEKEAEKLFF	TGTGCCATCAGTGAGAAGGAGGCTGAAAAACTGTTTTTT
TRBV27	TRBJ2-5	-	TRBD2	CASRPIGTSGGLYF	TGTGCCAGCAGACCGATCGGGACTAGCGGGGGGTTGTACTTC
TRBV28	TRBJ1-6	few	TRBD1	CASSPGQYNSPLHF	TGTGCCAGCAGTCCGGGACAGTATAATTCACCCCTCCACTTT